A single sample gave rise to the 26 T cell receptor beta chains below, sequenced in a study of Graves' ophthalmopathy and Graves' hyperthyroidism. Amplification of TCR beta CDR3 regions used RNA transcripts. The first-round RT-PCR employed HTBI primers together with the Qiagen OneStep RT-PCR kit. A multiplex PCR was then performed as the second round. In TCRdb, the multiplex PCR reads were re-called with MiXCR into one record per CDR3 protein. In the table there are over a million distinct CDR3 sequences, 35% to 45% of which are singletons. Input material: peripheral blood or thyroid tissue (not recorded which). These receptors originate from an adult man with Graves' hyperthyroidism.

On this clonotype itself: A much larger clone lies a single base off, so this may be a read error. The chain joins TRBV19 to TRBJ2-7; 7 bases line up with TRBD2. Germline loops: CDR1 LNHDA, CDR2 SQIVND (reference sequence). CDR3 length equals 12 residues. The J segment lost 4 bases and the V segment lost 8 bases, leaving 5 bases of the junction unmatched. The CDR3 nucleotides read TGTGCCAGTGGGGGGGTGGGTTACGAGCAGTACTTC. This translates into CASGGVGYEQYF.

This clonotype has ten or more counts. V and J are TRBV29-1 and TRBJ2-7; D possibly corresponds to TRBD1 (6 bases). Germline V gene lookup returns CDR1 SQVTM and CDR2 ANQGSEA. V was trimmed by 4 bases and J by 5 bases, leaving 12 bases between them. This CDR3 is 12 amino acids long. The CDR3 DNA reads TGCAGCGTTGGAGGGGGATATGACGAGCAGTACTTC. Residues: CSVGGGYDEQYF.

This clonotype was seen ten or more times. The chain carries TRBV5-1 and TRBJ1-1; tentatively, D is TRBD1 (5 bases). Germline loops: CDR1 SGHRS, CDR2 YFSETQ. The CDR3 has 15 amino acids. Trimming shortened V by 1 base and J by 1 base, and 11 bases separated the two germline ends. The CDR3 sequence: CASSLSGTSNTEAFF. Here the CDR3 DNA reads TGCGCCAGCAGCTTGAGTGGGACGTCGAACACTGAAGCTTTCTTT.

The table lists this clonotype with a few counts. This rearrangement joins TRBV6-5 to TRBJ2-5; D is perhaps TRBD1 or TRBD2 (6 bases each). This CDR3 comprises 17 residues. Between the trimmed V and J ends, which lost 5 bases and 0 bases, there was a span of 19 bases. Germline CDR1 and CDR2: MNHEY and SVGAGI. The chain's CDR3 is CASSDDSWGANQETQYF. The CDR3 bases are TGTGCCAGCAGTGACGACAGTTGGGGGGCAAACCAAGAGACCCAGTACTTC.

At least ten counts were recorded for this clonotype. The chain recombines TRBV6-5 with TRBJ2-2; D gene ambiguous. Between the trimmed V and J ends, which lost 2 bases and 6 bases, there was a span of 4 bases. Germline CDR1 MNHEY, CDR2 SVGAGI. The CDR3 totals 12 residues. The CDR3 nucleotides read TGTGCCAGCAGTTACCGGTCCGGGGAGCTGTTTTTT. Translating gives CASSYRSGELFF.

This clonotype was counted ten times or more. V gene TRBV19 combines with J gene TRBJ1-1; 7 bases line up with TRBD1. Losses at the gene ends were 3 bases for V and 1 base for J; bases not matched to a gene: 5. Per germline, CDR1 LNHDA and CDR2 SQIVND (reference sequence). This CDR3 contains 15 residues. CDR3 DNA: TGTGCCAGTAGTATGTCCAGGACAGGGAACACTGAAGCTTTCTTT. Its translation: CASSMSRTGNTEAFF.

This clonotype occurred many times. V and J are TRBV12-3 or TRBV12-4 and TRBJ2-7; D remains ambiguous. The CDR3 length is 13 residues. Trimming removed 5 bases at V and 3 bases at J, with 11 bases between. The CDR3 here is CASSLGTIYEQYF. CDR3 nucleotide sequence: TGTGCCAGCAGTCTCGGTACGATCTACGAGCAGTACTTC.

Worth noting for this clonotype: This clone may be a read error of a much larger clone one base away. V usage is TRBV20-1 and J usage is TRBJ2-2; 7 nucleotides align to TRBD1. Trimming cost V 1 base and J 6 bases; bases outside gene matches: 5. This CDR3 has 14 residues. Germline CDR1 and CDR2: DFQATT and SNEGSKA (reference sequence). The CDR3 here is CSARGDSISGELFF. CDR3 DNA: TGCAGTGCTAGAGGGGACAGCATCTCCGGGGAGCTGTTTTTT.

This clonotype was counted at least ten times. The genes are TRBV15 and TRBJ1-5, with D unclear. The CDR3 runs to 15 residues. The V and J ends lost 1 base and 1 base respectively, with 8 bases between them. CDR1 LNHNV and CDR2 YYDKDF come from the germline V gene (reference sequence). This CDR3 is CATSRVGVSNQPQHF. In DNA, the CDR3 is TGTGCCACCAGCAGAGTCGGGGTAAGCAATCAGCCCCAGCATTTT.

The gene calls are TRBV28 and TRBJ1-1; D is possibly TRBD1 (5 bases). V lost 6 bases and J 0 bases, leaving 14 bases between the germline ends. CDR3 size: 15 residues. CDR1 and CDR2 (germline): MDHEN, SYDVKM. CDR3 in DNA: TGTGCCAGCAGGCATCAGGGCAGTCTGAACACTGAAGCTTTCTTT. The encoded protein is CASRHQGSLNTEAFF.

This CDR3 is CASSLTSGSSQAEAFF. CDR3 in DNA: TGTGCCAGCAGCTTAACATCGGGCTCATCCCAGGCAGAAGCTTTCTTT. J is TRBJ1-1 and V is TRBV7-9; the D is unclear. This CDR3 spans 16 amino acids. Germline V gene sequence: CDR1 SEHNR, CDR2 FQNEAQ (reference sequence). The V end lost 2 bases, the J end lost 8 bases, and 21 bases lay between the germline ends.

This clonotype was detected ten times or more. J is TRBJ1-6 and V is TRBV13, with TRBD1 matching 8 bases. This CDR3 has 14 residues. V lost 0 bases and J lost 9; bases outside the gene matches: 1. Germline values: CDR1 PRHDT, CDR2 FYEKMQ (reference sequence). The CDR3 spells CASSLGQGVSPLHF. In nucleotides, the CDR3 is TGTGCCAGCAGCTTAGGACAGGGGGTTTCACCCCTCCACTTT.

V usage is TRBV10-3 and J usage is TRBJ1-1; tentatively, D is TRBD1 (6 bases). The CDR3 extends over 13 amino acids. CDR1 is ENHRY and CDR2 is SYGVKD in the germline V gene. V shed 11 bases and J shed 7 bases, with 20 bases lying between them. In DNA, the CDR3 is TGTGCCGTCCAACAGGACAGTACAAATGAAGCTTTCTTT. Translation: CAVQQDSTNEAFF.

V is TRBV20-1 and J is TRBJ2-6, with D hard to call. The length of the CDR3 is 15 residues. Trimming removed 6 bases at V and 0 bases at J, with 12 bases between. Germline CDR1 DFQATT, CDR2 SNEGSKA (reference sequence). The CDR3, as DNA: TGCAGTGCAACGGACGAGACCTCTGGGGCCAACGTCCTGACTTTC. This gives the protein CSATDETSGANVLTF.

This clonotype was seen ten or more times. This chain connects TRBV7-9 to TRBJ2-5, with D tentatively TRBD2 (5 bases). Looked up from germline, CDR1 is SEHNR and CDR2 is FQNEAQ (reference sequence). The CDR3 covers 14 residues. Deletions cut 1 base from V and 5 bases from J, with 11 bases between. DNA of the CDR3: TGTGCCAGCAGCTTAGTCCGGGATGGGGAGACCCAGTACTTC. This sequence encodes CASSLVRDGETQYF.

This sequence joins TRBV29-1 and TRBJ1-2; 9 bases match TRBD1. Losses at the gene ends were 7 bases for V and 8 bases for J; bases not matched to a gene: 5. There are 11 residues in the CDR3. Germline lookup yields CDR1 SQVTM and CDR2 ANQGSEA. The CDR3 protein is CSGTGAWGYTF. Here the CDR3 DNA reads TGCAGCGGGACAGGGGCTTGGGGCTACACCTTC.

The chain carries TRBV2 and TRBJ1-5, with D maybe TRBD1 (5 bases). The V gene's germline CDR1 is SNHLY and CDR2 FYNNEI. The V end was cut by 5 bases, the J end by 9 bases, with 14 bases between. This CDR3 spans 13 amino acids. The CDR3 here is CASSRDPFGPQHF. The DNA for the CDR3 is TGTGCCAGCAGTAGGGACCCGTTCGGGCCCCAGCATTTT.

This clonotype has just a few counts. Sequence at one end of the junction differs from germline and may be a read error. The rearrangement uses TRBV7-9 and TRBJ1-1; D is unclear. CDR3 length: 12 amino acids. Germline CDR1 is SEHNR and CDR2 is FQNEAQ (reference sequence). Written as DNA, the CDR3 is TGTGCCAGCAGGTCAGGACCGGTTGAAGCTTCCTTT. Translating it yields CASRSGPVEASF.

In DNA form, the CDR3 reads TGTGCCAGCAGCCGGGACAGGGTTCAAGAGACCCAGTACTTC. Translating it yields CASSRDRVQETQYF. This chain joins TRBV7-2 and TRBJ2-5; TRBD1 aligns across 9 bases. The V segment lost 5 bases and the J segment 2 bases; nucleotides outside the gene matches: 3. Per germline, CDR1 SGHTA and CDR2 FQGNSA. This CDR3 contains 14 residues.

This clonotype was found many times. This chain links TRBV7-6 with TRBJ2-2; D is uncertain. This CDR3 is 16 amino acids long. Germline V gene sequence: CDR1 SGHVS, CDR2 FNYEAQ. Trimming removed 1 base from V and 4 bases from J, with 13 bases in between. The CDR3 DNA reads as TGTGCCAGCAGCTTAGGGTCCATCGGCTCCACCGGGGAGCTGTTTTTT. Its protein is CASSLGSIGSTGELFF.

Concerning this clonotype itself: A much larger clone is a single base away; this may be a read error. This sequence joins TRBV10-3 and TRBJ2-5; maybe TRBD1 (6 bases). The CDR3 runs 18 residues. Germline-derived CDR1 and CDR2 are ENHRY and SYGVKD. V was cut by 6 bases and J by 5 bases, with 28 bases left in between. The DNA of the CDR3 is TGTGCCATCAGCGCCGGCGAGGTGGGGACAAAGGGCCGGGAGACCCAGTACTTC. Its translation: CAISAGEVGTKGRETQYF.

This clonotype was detected a few times. The rearrangement joins TRBV13 to TRBJ1-1, with 9 bases lining up with TRBD1. The CDR3 contains 14 residues. V shed 4 bases and J 8 bases; nucleotides not matched to a gene: 8. The germline CDR1 and CDR2 sequences are PRHDT and FYEKMQ (reference sequence). This CDR3 is CASSYGTGQTEAFF. The CDR3 DNA follows: TGTGCCAGCAGCTATGGGACAGGGCAGACAGAAGCTTTCTTT.

As to this clonotype: Possible read error: a much larger clone is one base away. The V call is TRBV6-2 or TRBV6-3, the J call TRBJ2-2, with unresolved D. The length of the CDR3 is 13 residues. With 7 bases removed from V and 0 bases from J, the gap between germline ends came to 6 bases. The germline V gene encodes CDR1 MNHEY and CDR2 SVGEGT. CDR3 sequence reads: CASNTANTGELFF. CDR3 nucleotide sequence: TGTGCCAGCAACACCGCGAACACCGGGGAGCTGTTTTTT.

This clonotype has a count of ten or more. The CDR3 loop is CASSLAGVGGETQYF. Here the CDR3 DNA reads TGTGCCAGCAGCTTAGCGGGGGTGGGGGGAGAGACCCAGTACTTC. The rearrangement links TRBV7-8 to TRBJ2-5; weak D call: TRBD2 (6 bases). The CDR3 covers 15 residues. Per the germline V gene, CDR1 is SGHVS and CDR2 is FQNEAQ. Trimming left V 0 bases short and J 4 bases short, with 12 bases between.

This clonotype has a count of ten or more. DNA for the CDR3: TGTGCCAGCAGCTTAGTGGGAGCAAACTCGGAGCAGTACTTC. It specifies CASSLVGANSEQYF. The chain recombines TRBV7-9 with TRBJ2-7, with D possibly being TRBD2 (5 bases). The ends were cut back, 1 base at V and 7 bases at J, with 14 bases in the middle. The CDR3 is made up of 14 amino acids. Germline CDR1 is SEHNR and CDR2 is FQNEAQ (reference sequence).

At least ten counts were recorded for this clonotype. The chain uses TRBV7-9 and TRBJ1-2, with D perhaps TRBD1 (5 bases). The CDR3 totals 14 residues. V was shortened by 0 bases and J by 7 bases, with 12 bases between the two germline ends. CDR1 and CDR2 from the germline V gene are SEHNR and FQNEAQ (reference sequence). CDR3 amino acids: CASSLASGQGGYTF. The CDR3 coding sequence is TGTGCCAGCAGCTTAGCTTCGGGGCAAGGTGGCTACACCTTC.